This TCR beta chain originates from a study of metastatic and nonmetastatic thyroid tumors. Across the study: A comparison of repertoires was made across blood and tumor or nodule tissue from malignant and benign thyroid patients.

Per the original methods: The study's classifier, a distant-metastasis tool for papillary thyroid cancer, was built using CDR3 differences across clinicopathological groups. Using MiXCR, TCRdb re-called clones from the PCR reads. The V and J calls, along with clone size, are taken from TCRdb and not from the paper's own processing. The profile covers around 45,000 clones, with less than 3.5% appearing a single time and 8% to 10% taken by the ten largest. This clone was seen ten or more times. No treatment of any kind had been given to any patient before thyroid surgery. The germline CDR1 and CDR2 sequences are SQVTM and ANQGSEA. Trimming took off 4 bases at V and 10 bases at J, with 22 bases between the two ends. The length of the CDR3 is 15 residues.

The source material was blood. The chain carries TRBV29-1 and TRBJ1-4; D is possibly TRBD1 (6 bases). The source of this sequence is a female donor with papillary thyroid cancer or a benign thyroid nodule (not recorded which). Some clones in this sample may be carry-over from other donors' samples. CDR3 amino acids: CSVVSGADKVGKLFF. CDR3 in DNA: TGCAGCGTTGTCTCGGGGGCAGATAAAGTGGGAAAACTGTTTTTT.